The 23 T cell receptor beta chains in this list originate from one sample, sequenced in a study of tumor and adjacent non-tumor tissue in lung cancer. No cell sorting was done before RNA was extracted from the tissue. Three rounds of nested PCR, following a modified ARM-PCR protocol, produced the TCRbeta library. TCRdb passed the multiplex PCR reads through MiXCR, listing each CDR3 protein once. In the table there are tens of thousands of distinct CDR3 sequences, over 75% of which are singletons. The specimen sequenced was lung tumor tissue. The origin of the receptors is a woman aged 45 to 65 with non-small cell lung cancer.

Within the sample, this clonotype is medium-sized. V gene TRBV11-3 combines with J gene TRBJ2-2, with D hard to call. Germline V gene lookup returns CDR1 SGHNT and CDR2 YENEEA. The CDR3 extends over 13 amino acids. V dropped 8 bases and J dropped 3 bases, with 10 bases sitting between them. The CDR3 protein is CASASEYTGELFF. In nucleotides, the CDR3 is TGTGCCAGCGCCAGCGAGTACACCGGGGAGCTGTTTTTT. Full variable domain (outside the CDR3, taken from reference TRBV11-3 and TRBJ2-2): EAGVVQSPRYKIIEKKQPVAFWCNPISGHNTLYWYLQNLGQGPELLIRYENEEAVDDSQLPKDRFSAERLKGVDSTLKIQPAELGDSAVYLCASASEYTGELFFGEGSRLTVL.

Details on this clonotype: The final CDR3 position lacks the conserved phenylalanine or tryptophan, pointing to a likely read error. The rearrangement uses TRBV6-1 and TRBJ2-1; 8 bases fit TRBD2. The length of the CDR3 is 15 residues. J was trimmed by 6 bases and V by 10 bases; bases with no gene match: 14. Germline values: CDR1 MNHNS, CDR2 SASEGT. The CDR3 here is CANRVSGGPSNEQFS. CDR3 nucleotides: TGTGCCAACAGAGTATCGGGAGGGCCCTCCAATGAGCAGTTCTCC.

This clonotype came up many times. The genes are TRBV5-6 and TRBJ1-2, with 8 bases fitting TRBD1. This CDR3 has 15 amino acids. The trim removed 4 bases at V and 5 bases at J, leaving 10 bases unmatched. Germline V gene sequence: CDR1 SGHDT, CDR2 YYEEEE. The CDR3 region has the DNA TGTGCCAGCAGCCCTTACGGACAGGGATTATATGGCTACACCTTC. It translates to CASSPYGQGLYGYTF.

In its sample, this clonotype was seen a few times. Relative to the germline gene, one junction end is altered; a read error may explain this. The V call is TRBV12-3 or TRBV12-4, the J call TRBJ2-1, with D perhaps matching TRBD2 (6 bases). The CDR3 length is 15 residues. The CDR3: CASNLQWEVGSEQFF. CDR3 DNA: TGTGCCAGCAATTTACAGTGGGAGGTTGGGAGTGAGCAGTTCTTC.

The V call is TRBV11-3, the J call TRBJ2-7; a possible D gene is TRBD2 (5 bases). CDR3 length: 14 residues. Germline lookup yields CDR1 SGHNT and CDR2 YENEEA. V was shortened by 5 bases and J by 10 bases, with 21 bases between the two germline ends. For the CDR3, the DNA is TGTGCCAGCAGCCTTAGCGTGATAGGCCACGTTCAGTACTTC. Its translation: CASSLSVIGHVQYF.

As to this clonotype: One junction end does not reproduce the germline sequence, and a read error may be involved. The gene calls are TRBV5-4 and TRBJ2-7; a possible D gene is TRBD1 (6 bases). Germline CDR1 is SGHNT and CDR2 is YYREEE (reference sequence). The CDR3 runs to 12 residues. CDR3 loop: CVSSRGVYEQYF. CDR3 nucleotide sequence: TGTGTCAGCAGCAGGGGCGTCTACGAGCAGTACTTC. The whole variable domain, remainder taken from reference TRBV5-4 and TRBJ2-7, is ETGVTQSPTHLIKTRGQQVTLRCSSQSGHNTVSWYQQALGQGPQFIFQYYREEENGRGNFPPRFSGLQFPNYSSELNVNALELDDSALYLCVSSRGVYEQYFGPGTRLTVT.

The table lists this clonotype with many counts. V is TRBV13 and J is TRBJ2-7; 9 bases agree with TRBD1. CDR1 and CDR2 (germline): PRHDT, FYEKMQ (reference sequence). The CDR3 consists of 15 residues. J was trimmed by 6 bases and V by 3 bases; bases with no gene match: 9. CDR3 region: CASSFSWGQGLEQYF. CDR3 DNA: TGTGCCAGCAGCTTTTCCTGGGGACAGGGTCTCGAGCAGTACTTC.

The rearrangement links TRBV19 to TRBJ2-7; TRBD2 matches 13 bases. The CDR3 length is 18 residues. Losses at the gene ends were 3 bases for V and 4 bases for J; bases not matched to a gene: 12. The germline gives CDR1 LNHDA, CDR2 SQIVND (reference sequence). The CDR3: CASSISGTSGIPGYEQYF. The CDR3, as DNA: TGTGCCAGTAGTATCTCCGGGACTAGCGGGATCCCTGGTTACGAGCAGTACTTC.

The chain combines TRBV7-9 with TRBJ2-5; D is perhaps TRBD1 (5 bases). Trimming removed 11 bases from V and 6 bases from J, with 22 bases in between. This CDR3 has 14 amino acids. CDR1 is SEHNR and CDR2 is FQNEAQ in the germline V gene (reference sequence). CDR3 nucleotides: TGTGCCGGCACCCTTCAGGGCCTCGGGCAGACCCAGTACTTC. Translation gives CAGTLQGLGQTQYF.

This clonotype was picked up one time. A junction boundary mismatches the germline segment, possibly from a read error. The gene calls are TRBV6-6 and TRBJ2-7; weak D call: TRBD2 (5 bases). This CDR3 comprises 17 residues. Germline values: CDR1 MNHNY, CDR2 SVGAGI (reference sequence). The CDR3 loop is CTSSPLTFSEEKYEQYF. The CDR3 DNA follows: TGTACCAGCAGTCCCCTAACTTTTAGCGAGGAAAAATACGAGCAGTACTTC.

As to this clonotype: A much larger clone is a single base away; this may be a read error. The chain uses TRBV11-2 and TRBJ1-4; D remains ambiguous. CDR3 length equals 16 residues. The germline V gene has CDR1 SGHAT and CDR2 FQNNGV. Between the trimmed V and J ends, which lost 5 bases and 5 bases, there was a span of 18 bases. This chain's CDR3 is CASSKTSGGTNEKLFF. In nucleotides, the CDR3 is TGTGCCAGCAGCAAGACTTCAGGAGGAACAAATGAAAAACTGTTTTTT.

This clonotype has a count of ten or more. The rearrangement joins TRBV4-1 to TRBJ1-6, with 8 bases aligning to TRBD1. Germline CDR1 is MGHRA and CDR2 is YSYEKL. V shed 1 base and J 8 bases; nucleotides not matched to a gene: 10. The CDR3 contains 17 residues. CDR3 region: CASSQVVDRERDSPLHF. The CDR3 nucleotides read TGCGCCAGCAGCCAAGTAGTGGACAGGGAGCGGGATTCACCCCTCCACTTT.

In this sample, this clonotype turned up many times. The rearrangement uses TRBV6-5 and TRBJ2-7, with a tentative D call TRBD1 (6 bases). The CDR3 runs 15 residues. V lost 6 bases to trimming and J lost 1 base, with 16 bases between them. The germline V gene has CDR1 MNHEY and CDR2 SVGAGI. CDR3 loop: CASRPPRTASYEQYF. The CDR3 nucleotides are TGTGCCAGCAGACCCCCTCGGACAGCGTCCTACGAGCAGTACTTC.

Details on this clonotype: The junction differs from germline at one of its ends, possibly a read error. V usage is TRBV6-5 and J usage is TRBJ1-1; 7 nucleotides align to TRBD1. This CDR3 comprises 15 residues. Germline V lookup: CDR1 MNHEY, CDR2 SVGAGI. The CDR3 loop reads CASRPGTVSHTQAFF. The CDR3 DNA is TGTGCCAGCCGTCCCGGGACAGTTAGTCACACTCAAGCTTTCTTT.

Notes on this clonotype: Compared with germline, one end of the junction differs, possibly owing to a read error. This sequence joins TRBV20-1 and TRBJ2-1, with 8 nucleotides matching TRBD1. Germline V CDR1 and CDR2: DFQATT, SNEGSKA (reference sequence). There are 15 residues in the CDR3. Written as DNA, the CDR3 is TGCAGTGATAGAAATCCGGACAGGGAGACCAATGAGCAGCTCTTC. It translates to CSDRNPDRETNEQLF.

The sample holds a few counts of this clonotype. A much larger clonotype is one base distant, so this may be a read error. The chain couples TRBV11-2 to TRBJ2-5; 9 nucleotides agree with TRBD1. Per the germline V gene, CDR1 is SGHAT and CDR2 is FQNNGV. This CDR3 comprises 17 residues. The CDR3 protein is CTSSLGDRVKEEETQYF. CDR3 sequence (DNA): TGTACCAGCAGCTTGGGGGACAGGGTAAAGGAGGAAGAGACCCAGTACTTC.

Concerning this clonotype: The junction does not match germline at one end; this may be a read error. V usage is TRBV5-6 and J usage is TRBJ2-5; 8 bases match TRBD2. There are 15 residues in the CDR3. CDR1 and CDR2 from the germline V gene are SGHDT and YYEEEE. The CDR3 DNA is TGTGCCAGCAGCTTGCGGCGAGCGGGAGAAGAGACCCAGAACTTC. Encoded protein: CASSLRRAGEETQNF.

This clonotype was observed at least ten times. The J gene is TRBJ2-7, the V gene TRBV6-5; tentatively, D is TRBD1 (6 bases). Germline lookup yields CDR1 MNHEY and CDR2 SVGAGI. This CDR3 spans 14 amino acids. Trimming stripped 9 bases from V and 2 bases from J, with 17 bases between. In nucleotides, the CDR3 is TGTGCCAGTCACCACCTCGAGGGGGCCTACGAGCAGTACTTC. Translated, it gives CASHHLEGAYEQYF.

J is TRBJ2-7 and V is TRBV6-1; possible D gene TRBD2, 6 bases. The germline V and J ends were trimmed by 2 bases and 6 bases, with 14 bases remaining between them. Per the germline V gene, CDR1 is MNHNS and CDR2 is SASEGT. This CDR3 has 14 residues. CDR3 bases: TGTGCCAGCAGTGAATCCACTAGCAGCTGCGAGCAGTACTTC. Protein: CASSESTSSCEQYF.

As concerns this clonotype: The junction departs from the called germline gene at one end, perhaps through a read error. V and J are TRBV12-3 or TRBV12-4 and TRBJ2-6; possible D gene TRBD1, 5 bases. CDR3 length equals 22 residues. This CDR3 reads CASRSILRVPIERGAGANVPTF. Here the CDR3 DNA reads TGTGCCAGCAGGTCGATCCTCCGGGTTCCCATTGAGCGAGGCGCTGGGGCCAACGTCCCGACTTTC.

With regard to this clonotype: The CDR3 ends on some other residue instead of the conserved phenylalanine or tryptophan, so this is likely a read error. The CDR3 DNA sequence: TGCAGTGCCTTTCTCTCTGGCGGGAGGGCCTACGAGCAGTACTTA. Translation: CSAFLSGGRAYEQYL. This chain joins TRBV20-1 and TRBJ2-7, with 9 bases that match TRBD2. With V trimmed by 6 bases and J by 2 bases, 11 bases remained unmatched. From germline, CDR1 is DFQATT and CDR2 SNEGSKA (reference sequence). The CDR3 is 15 amino acids.

Concerning this clonotype: At one end, the junction sequence differs from germline, possibly due to a read error. The rearrangement uses TRBV11-3 and TRBJ2-7; D possibly corresponds to TRBD2 (5 bases). From germline, CDR1 is SGHNT and CDR2 YENEEA. This CDR3 contains 12 residues. The CDR3 DNA is TGTATCAGCAGCCGGGGTAACGGCGAGAAGTACTTC. Its protein is CISSRGNGEKYF.

A word on this clonotype: This CDR3 is missing its conserved last phenylalanine or tryptophan, likely due to a read error. The genes are TRBV12-3 or TRBV12-4 and TRBJ2-1; D gene ambiguous. The CDR3 loop spans 13 amino acids. CDR3 nucleotide sequence: TGTGCCAGCAATTTATCTCCGCGGAATGAGCAGTTCTTA. Protein product: CASNLSPRNEQFL.